These T cell receptor beta chains were read from a single sample in a study of blood T cell repertoires in COVID-19. Sequencing used immunoSEQ multiplex PCR; TCRdb keeps in-frame clones, though not all of them. The table shows almost 250,000 clones, with approximately 89% occurring only once. The material sequenced was peripheral blood. The receptors were sampled from an older woman who had recovered from COVID-19. Each CDR3 is given without its conserved first and last residue. Each record gives: J gene, V gene, CDR3 protein.

TRBJ2-7 | TRBV5-1 | ASSFQGASYEQY
TRBJ1-2 | TRBV6-5 | AISNGGYGYT
TRBJ2-4 | TRBV29-1 | SVEFSGGGGNIQY
TRBJ1-6 | TRBV9 | ASSVAQGSSYNSPLH
TRBJ2-3 | TRBV9 | ASSVAGTLLTDTQY
TRBJ2-7 | TRBV15 | ATSYGTPSYEQY
TRBJ2-1 | TRBV7-6 | ASSPGGGYNEQF
TRBJ1-4 | TRBV5-4 | ASSSPTGSNEKLF
TRBJ2-3 | TRBV7-2 | ASSFPAGGLTDTQY
TRBJ2-1 | TRBV7-2 | ASSLPQGKNEQF
TRBJ1-2 | TRBV6-2/TRBV6-3 | ASSYSPNRGGYGYT
TRBJ2-2 | TRBV29-1 | SVGQGETGELF
TRBJ1-5 | TRBV28 | ASISSNQPQH
TRBJ2-1 | TRBV12-3/TRBV12-4 | ASRQINEQF
TRBJ1-4 | TRBV7-3 | ASSRTGTGAYNEKLF
TRBJ2-2 | TRBV5-1 | ASSLGGGQTGELF
TRBJ2-3 | TRBV9 | ASSPQTQTDTQY
TRBJ2-2 | TRBV5-6 | ASTSYRGLTGSGELF
TRBJ1-2 | TRBV4-2 | ASSHPGQGERGYT
TRBJ2-7 | TRBV3-1/TRBV3-2 | ASSQESTGTEY
TRBJ1-5 | TRBV5-1 | ASSLSGIDQPQH
TRBJ2-5 | TRBV19 | ASSIITGTETQY
TRBJ1-1 | TRBV11-2 | ASSLLVQNTEAF
TRBJ1-1 | TRBV27 | ASSSIDSTEAF
TRBJ2-1 | TRBV21-1 | ASSNIDRAPYNEQF
TRBJ1-2 | TRBV7-9 | ASSTPKGQLYGYT
TRBJ1-6 | TRBV3-1/TRBV3-2 | ASSQGGQGGSPLH
TRBJ1-5 | TRBV28 | ASSFAGGDNQPQH
TRBJ2-7 | TRBV18 | ASSPGRHEQY
TRBJ1-2 | TRBV4-1 | ASSPSQGAWGYGYT
TRBJ2-3 | TRBV4-2 | ASSQDNGLIAKSDTQY
TRBJ2-5 | TRBV6-2/TRBV6-3 | ASSPETRYGGLGETQY
TRBJ2-1 | TRBV2 | ASSKGLAGESSYNEQF
TRBJ2-3 | TRBV6-6 | ASSYPRDSTDTQY
TRBJ1-1 | TRBV7-9 | ASSLGGGNTEAF
TRBJ2-5 | TRBV29-1 | SVDREAETQY
TRBJ1-2 | TRBV10-3 | AISRTFGYT
TRBJ1-2 | TRBV6-6 | ASIPQEAYGYT
TRBJ1-5 | TRBV19 | ASSIDRHNQPQH
TRBJ2-1 | TRBV9 | ASSANRDRGYNEQF
TRBJ1-1 | TRBV13 | ASSPRQGGWTEAF
TRBJ2-7 | TRBV11-2 | ASSLLRGPSHEQY
TRBJ2-5 | TRBV28 | ASGVIQGAGTQY
TRBJ2-7 | TRBV4-1 | ASSRPDRGFYEQY
TRBJ2-1 | TRBV6-5 | ASSSRQINEQF
TRBJ1-2 | TRBV18 | ASSPGASVNGYT
TRBJ1-2 | TRBV7-9 | ASSPLDYGYT
TRBJ2-4 | TRBV9 | ASSVGSGTGLY
TRBJ2-3 | TRBV19 | ASSARLAGGDTQY
TRBJ2-3 | TRBV19 | ASSYGKGTTSTDTQY
TRBJ1-5 | TRBV23-1 | ASSQLRDRYDSNQPQH
TRBJ2-2 | TRBV5-1 | ASSFTGPRDGELF
TRBJ2-2 | TRBV19 | ASKRGGDTGELF
TRBJ1-1 | TRBV18 | ASSPEIGLNTEAF
TRBJ1-2 | TRBV18 | ATSDTYYGYT
TRBJ2-1 | TRBV5-1 | ASSFAAGSVNEQF